Listed below are T cell receptor beta chains from one sample, sequenced in a study of blood T cells in healthy people across ages. TCRdb used MiXCR to reprocess the 5' RACE reads, holding one entry per CDR3 protein. The sample lists a few hundred thousand distinct CDR3 sequences; around 27% were seen once. This sample was also put to use in a study of T cells of mothers and their children.

Sequences were obtained from blood. The receptors derive from a boy between 2 and 10 years old in good health. The CDR3 runs from the conserved cysteine through the conserved F or W. The D gene is left open where the match is weak. The size entry is marked missing in some rows and otherwise reads once, few, many or a size class.

J: TRBJ2-7
V: TRBV20-1
size: NA
D: NA
DNA: TGCAGTGCTAGTAGGAGGGGAGCGAGCTCCTACGAGCAGTACTTC
CDR3: CSASRRGASSYEQYF

J: TRBJ2-1
V: TRBV7-9
size: NA
D: NA
DNA: TGTGCCAGCAGCTTCGGGATTGAGCAGTTCTTC
CDR3: CASSFGIEQFF

J: TRBJ2-7
V: TRBV29-1
size: NA
D: NA
DNA: TGCAGCGTTCTTGGGTCGGGGCAGTACTTC
CDR3: CSVLGSGQYF

J: TRBJ1-4
V: TRBV12-3/TRBV12-4
size: few
D: NA
DNA: TGTGCCAGCAGCCCCAATCTAAAACTGTTTTTT
CDR3: CASSPNLKLFF

J: TRBJ2-7
V: TRBV20-1
size: NA
D: NA
DNA: TGCAGTGCTAGCATCGGGACGTTTTACGAGCAGTACTTC
CDR3: CSASIGTFYEQYF

J: TRBJ2-7
V: TRBV14
size: NA
D: NA
DNA: TGTGCCAGCAGCTCCTGGACTCACAACTACGGGCAGTACTTC
CDR3: CASSSWTHNYGQYF

J: TRBJ2-4
V: TRBV5-4
size: NA
D: NA
DNA: TGTGCCAGCAGTAAGGGGGAGGCCAAAAACATTCAGTACTTC
CDR3: CASSKGEAKNIQYF

J: TRBJ1-1
V: TRBV5-1
size: few
D: NA
DNA: TGCGCCAGCAGCCCAGGACAAGACACTGAAGCTTTCTTT
CDR3: CASSPGQDTEAFF

J: TRBJ2-7
V: TRBV4-3
size: NA
D: TRBD2
DNA: TGCGCCAGCAGCCAAGATACTAGCGGGAGGTTCGAGCAGTACTTC
CDR3: CASSQDTSGRFEQYF

J: TRBJ2-3
V: TRBV3-1
size: few
D: TRBD2
DNA: TGTGCCAGCAGCCCCCTGACTAGCGGGGCAGAAGATACGCAGTATTTT
CDR3: CASSPLTSGAEDTQYF

J: TRBJ2-1
V: TRBV20-1
size: NA
D: TRBD2
DNA: TGCAGTGCTTGTAGACTAGCTTGCAATGAGCAGTTCTTC
CDR3: CSACRLACNEQFF

J: TRBJ2-3
V: TRBV11-2
size: NA
D: NA
DNA: TGTGCCAGCAGCTTAGATCCCCCCCTATGGAGGGGGGGTGGCACAGATACGCAGTATTTT
CDR3: CASSLDPPLWRGGGTDTQYF

J: TRBJ2-3
V: TRBV7-2
size: NA
D: TRBD1
DNA: TGTGCCAGCAGCGCTCCCGACAGGGCCCCTGCAGATACGCAGTATTTT
CDR3: CASSAPDRAPADTQYF

J: TRBJ2-5
V: TRBV28
size: many
D: NA
DNA: TGTGCCAGCTCTCCGAGGGGGGCCCAAGAGACCCAGTACTTC
CDR3: CASSPRGAQETQYF

J: TRBJ2-7
V: TRBV20-1
size: NA
D: NA
DNA: TGCAGTGCCAAAGGTGGGAAGAGCTCCTACGAGCAGTACTTC
CDR3: CSAKGGKSSYEQYF

J: TRBJ2-1
V: TRBV7-9
size: NA
D: NA
DNA: TGTGCCAGCAGCTTAAATCCGCCAGGGAGAAGATCCTACAATGAGCAGTTCTTC
CDR3: CASSLNPPGRRSYNEQFF

J: TRBJ2-2
V: TRBV20-1
size: NA
D: TRBD2
DNA: TGCAGTGCTCAGGGACTAGCGGGGGGGCCCCCCGGGGAGCTGTTTTTT
CDR3: CSAQGLAGGPPGELFF

J: TRBJ2-2
V: TRBV27
size: NA
D: TRBD1
DNA: TGTGCCAGCACTGGGGGGACAGGGTCCACCGGGGAGCTGTTTTTT
CDR3: CASTGGTGSTGELFF

J: TRBJ1-1
V: TRBV7-2
size: few
D: NA
DNA: TGTGCCAGCAGCAGAGGAGGGAAGGGGACTGAAGCTTTCTTT
CDR3: CASSRGGKGTEAFF

J: TRBJ2-1
V: TRBV7-2
size: few
D: NA
DNA: TGTGCCAGCAGCTCTAGTAGTCGGAATGAGCAGTTCTTC
CDR3: CASSSSSRNEQFF

J: TRBJ2-3
V: TRBV15
size: NA
D: NA
DNA: TGTGCCACCAGCAGAGATGCCCCCTACGGGCCCTTGGGAGGGCAGTATTTT
CDR3: CATSRDAPYGPLGGQYF

J: TRBJ1-1
V: TRBV6-2/TRBV6-3
size: NA
D: NA
DNA: TGTGCCAGCAGTCCCGACAGGAACCCTGAAGCTTTCTTT
CDR3: CASSPDRNPEAFF

J: TRBJ2-4
V: TRBV7-3
size: NA
D: NA
DNA: TGTGCCAGCAGCTTAAGGGGTAAAGACATTCAGTACTTC
CDR3: CASSLRGKDIQYF

J: TRBJ1-2
V: TRBV12-3/TRBV12-4
size: many
D: TRBD1
DNA: TGTGCCAGCCTCAGGGGGACTAACTATGGCTACACCTTC
CDR3: CASLRGTNYGYTF

J: TRBJ1-1
V: TRBV7-9
size: NA
D: NA
DNA: TGTGCCAGCAGCTTCACGTTTTCAGGAGCACGGAGGAACACTGAAGCTTTCTTT
CDR3: CASSFTFSGARRNTEAFF

J: TRBJ2-4
V: TRBV7-9
size: few
D: NA
DNA: TGTGCCAGCAGCCGGGTACAGGGTTTAGCCAAAAACATTCAGTACTTC
CDR3: CASSRVQGLAKNIQYF

J: TRBJ2-5
V: TRBV20-1
size: few
D: TRBD1
DNA: TGCAGTGCTTTGGAGGACAGGGTCGGGGAGACCCAGTACTTC
CDR3: CSALEDRVGETQYF

J: TRBJ2-3
V: TRBV20-1
size: NA
D: NA
DNA: TGCAGTGCTGGAACTAGCACAGATACGCAGTATTTT
CDR3: CSAGTSTDTQYF

J: TRBJ2-7
V: TRBV4-3
size: NA
D: TRBD2
DNA: TGCGCCAGCAGCCAAGGGGCCAGGGGACTAGAGAACGAGCAGTACTTC
CDR3: CASSQGARGLENEQYF

J: TRBJ1-2
V: TRBV20-1
size: NA
D: NA
DNA: TGCAGTGTTCGAGATGGAGGGGGTTCTCGAAGATACTATGGCTACACCTTC
CDR3: CSVRDGGGSRRYYGYTF

J: TRBJ1-2
V: TRBV27
size: few
D: TRBD1
DNA: TGTGCCAGCACGGCCGACAGGGTGAGCCCGTATGGCTACACCTTC
CDR3: CASTADRVSPYGYTF

J: TRBJ1-1
V: TRBV12-3/TRBV12-4
size: few
D: NA
DNA: TGTGCCAGCAGTTTATTCCCGGGGACTGAAGCTTTCTTT
CDR3: CASSLFPGTEAFF

J: TRBJ2-5
V: TRBV25-1
size: NA
D: NA
DNA: TGTGCCAGCAGTAAGGTCTCGGGGGCAAAAGAGACCCAGTACTTC
CDR3: CASSKVSGAKETQYF

J: TRBJ1-5
V: TRBV15
size: few
D: TRBD1
DNA: TGTGCCACCAGCACTTGGGGACAGCCCAAAAATCAGCCCCAGCATTTT
CDR3: CATSTWGQPKNQPQHF

J: TRBJ2-5
V: TRBV7-9
size: few
D: NA
DNA: TGTGCCAGCAGCTTTGAGCTGATAGAGACCCAGTACTTC
CDR3: CASSFELIETQYF

J: TRBJ1-4
V: TRBV18
size: NA
D: NA
DNA: TGTGCCAGCTCACCACGGGGCAGCAATGAAAAACTGTTTTTT
CDR3: CASSPRGSNEKLFF

J: TRBJ2-1
V: TRBV12-3/TRBV12-4
size: few
D: NA
DNA: TGTGCCAGCAGTGAAGGATTTCAACAGTTCTTC
CDR3: CASSEGFQQFF

J: TRBJ1-1
V: TRBV7-2
size: NA
D: NA
DNA: TGTGCCAGCAGCTACCCGGCATACATGAACACTGAAGCTTTCTTT
CDR3: CASSYPAYMNTEAFF

J: TRBJ2-3
V: TRBV20-1
size: NA
D: NA
DNA: TGCAGTGCTAGAGAGGTGGAAATCACAGATACGCAGTATTTT
CDR3: CSAREVEITDTQYF

J: TRBJ2-5
V: TRBV20-1
size: NA
D: TRBD1
DNA: TGCAGTGCTACCCCAAGGACAGGACAAGAGACCCAGTACTTC
CDR3: CSATPRTGQETQYF

J: TRBJ2-1
V: TRBV4-3
size: NA
D: TRBD1
DNA: TGCGCCAGCATGCCGGGACAGAACTACAATGAGCAGTTCTTC
CDR3: CASMPGQNYNEQFF

J: TRBJ1-2
V: TRBV30
size: few
D: NA
DNA: TGTGCCTGGAGTACCCCCGGGGCCTATGGCTACACCTTC
CDR3: CAWSTPGAYGYTF

J: TRBJ2-3
V: TRBV7-3
size: NA
D: TRBD1
DNA: TGTGCCAGCAGCCCCCAGGGACAGTGCACAGATACGCAGTATTTT
CDR3: CASSPQGQCTDTQYF

J: TRBJ2-5
V: TRBV7-9
size: NA
D: TRBD1
DNA: TGTGCCAGCAGCACAGACAGGGGGCAAGAGACCCAGTACTTC
CDR3: CASSTDRGQETQYF

J: TRBJ1-1
V: TRBV12-3/TRBV12-4
size: NA
D: TRBD1
DNA: TGTGCCAGCAGAACGACAGGGATAGGGACTGAAGCTTTCTTT
CDR3: CASRTTGIGTEAFF

J: TRBJ2-1
V: TRBV4-3
size: few
D: TRBD2
DNA: TGCGCCAGCAGCTTACGGACTAGCGGGTCTAGCTCCTACAATGAGCAGTTCTTC
CDR3: CASSLRTSGSSSYNEQFF

J: TRBJ2-5
V: TRBV12-3/TRBV12-4
size: many
D: TRBD1
DNA: TGTGCCAGCAGACACAAGACAGGGGGCAGGAAGACCCAGTACTTC
CDR3: CASRHKTGGRKTQYF

J: TRBJ1-2
V: TRBV25-1
size: few
D: NA
DNA: TGTGCCAGCAGTGATGACACCTTTAAAGGTCATGGCTACACCTTC
CDR3: CASSDDTFKGHGYTF

J: TRBJ1-4
V: TRBV29-1
size: few
D: NA
DNA: TGCAGCGTTGGGGGTCACTCAACTAATGAAAAACTGTTTTTT
CDR3: CSVGGHSTNEKLFF

J: TRBJ2-5
V: TRBV6-6
size: NA
D: TRBD2
DNA: TGTGCCAGCGCGGGCAAGCGGGGGGGCCTTGGGGAGACCCAGTACTTC
CDR3: CASAGKRGGLGETQYF

J: TRBJ1-2
V: TRBV7-8
size: NA
D: NA
DNA: TGTGCCAGCAGCCCACTGGCGGGGGCGAAGGGTGGCTACACCTTC
CDR3: CASSPLAGAKGGYTF